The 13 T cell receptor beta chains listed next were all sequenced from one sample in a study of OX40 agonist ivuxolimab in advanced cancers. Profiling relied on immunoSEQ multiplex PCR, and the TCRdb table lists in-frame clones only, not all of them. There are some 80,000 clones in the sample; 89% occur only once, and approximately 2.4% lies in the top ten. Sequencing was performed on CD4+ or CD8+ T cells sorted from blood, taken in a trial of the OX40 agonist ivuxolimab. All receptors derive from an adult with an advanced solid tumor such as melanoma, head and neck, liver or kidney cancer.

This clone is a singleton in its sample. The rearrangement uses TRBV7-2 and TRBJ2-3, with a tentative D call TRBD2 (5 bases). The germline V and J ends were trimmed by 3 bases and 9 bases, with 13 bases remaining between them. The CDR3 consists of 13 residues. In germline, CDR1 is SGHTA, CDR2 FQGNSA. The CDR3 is CASSFWTGETQYF. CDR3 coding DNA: TGTGCCAGCAGCTTCTGGACTGGAGAAACGCAGTATTTT.

This CDR3 is CASTPRTSSYNEQFF. CDR3 sequence (DNA): TGTGCCAGCACCCCGAGGACTAGCTCCTACAATGAGCAGTTCTTC. V is TRBV28 and J is TRBJ2-1, with TRBD2 matching 7 bases. Germline loops: CDR1 MDHEN, CDR2 SYDVKM. The length of the CDR3 is 15 residues. Germline trimming cut 7 bases from V and 0 bases from J; bases unmatched to any gene: 6.

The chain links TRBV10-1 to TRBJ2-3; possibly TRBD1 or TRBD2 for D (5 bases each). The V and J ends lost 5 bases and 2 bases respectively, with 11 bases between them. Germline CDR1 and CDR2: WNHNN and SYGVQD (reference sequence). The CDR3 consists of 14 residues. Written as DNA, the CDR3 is TGCGCCAGCAGTTCGACGGGGACCACAGATACGCAGTATTTT. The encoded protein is CASSSTGTTDTQYF.

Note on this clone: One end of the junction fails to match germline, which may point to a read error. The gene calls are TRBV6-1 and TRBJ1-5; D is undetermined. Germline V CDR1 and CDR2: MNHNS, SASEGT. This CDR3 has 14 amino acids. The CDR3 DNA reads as TGTGCCGGCAGTGCCGGCTATAGCAATCAGCCCCAGCATTTT. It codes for CAGSAGYSNQPQHF.

The CDR3 is CASTIRGKNQPQHF. For the CDR3, the DNA is TGTGCCAGCACCATCCGGGGCAAGAATCAGCCCCAGCATTTT. The gene calls are TRBV5-8 and TRBJ1-5; tentative D call: TRBD1 (5 bases). The V end lost 6 bases, the J end lost 4 bases, and 14 bases lay between the germline ends. Germline CDR1 SGHTS, CDR2 YDEGEE. This CDR3 has 14 residues.

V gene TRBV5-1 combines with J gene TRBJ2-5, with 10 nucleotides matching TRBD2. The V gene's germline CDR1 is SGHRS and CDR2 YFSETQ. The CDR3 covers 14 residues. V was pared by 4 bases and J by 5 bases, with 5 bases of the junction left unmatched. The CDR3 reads CASSLLAGVETQYF. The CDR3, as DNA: TGCGCCAGCAGCCTGCTAGCGGGGGTTGAGACCCAGTACTTC.

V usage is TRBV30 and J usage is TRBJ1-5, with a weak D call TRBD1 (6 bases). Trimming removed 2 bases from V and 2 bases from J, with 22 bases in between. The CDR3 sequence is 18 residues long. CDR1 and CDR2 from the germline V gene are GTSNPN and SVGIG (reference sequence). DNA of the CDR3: TGTGCCTGGAGTATCCGGGCAGGCTCCGCAGGGGGCAATCAGCCCCAGCATTTT. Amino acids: CAWSIRAGSAGGNQPQHF.

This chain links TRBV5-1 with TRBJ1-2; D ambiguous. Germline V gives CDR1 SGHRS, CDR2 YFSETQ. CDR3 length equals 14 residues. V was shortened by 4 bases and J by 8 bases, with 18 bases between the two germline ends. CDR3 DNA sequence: TGCGCCAGCAGCCTCCTCGACACGAACGGAGGCTACACCTTC. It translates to CASSLLDTNGGYTF.

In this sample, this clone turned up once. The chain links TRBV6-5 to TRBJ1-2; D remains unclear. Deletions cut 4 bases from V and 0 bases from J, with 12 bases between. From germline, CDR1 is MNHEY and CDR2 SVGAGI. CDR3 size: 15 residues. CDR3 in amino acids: CASSFPPQSNYGYTF. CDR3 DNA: TGTGCCAGCAGTTTCCCGCCGCAGTCTAACTATGGCTACACCTTC.

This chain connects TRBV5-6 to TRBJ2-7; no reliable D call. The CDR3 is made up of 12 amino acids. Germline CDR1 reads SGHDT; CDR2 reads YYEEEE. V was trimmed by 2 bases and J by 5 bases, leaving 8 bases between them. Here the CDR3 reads CASSFIFNEQYF. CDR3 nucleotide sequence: TGTGCCAGCAGCTTCATTTTCAACGAGCAGTACTTC.

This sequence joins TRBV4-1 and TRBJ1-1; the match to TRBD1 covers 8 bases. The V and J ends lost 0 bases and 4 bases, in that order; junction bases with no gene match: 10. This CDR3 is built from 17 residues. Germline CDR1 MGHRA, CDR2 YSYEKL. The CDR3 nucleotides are TGCGCCAGCAGCCAAGATAGGTGGACAGGGTCTGTCACTGAAGCTTTCTTT. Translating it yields CASSQDRWTGSVTEAFF.

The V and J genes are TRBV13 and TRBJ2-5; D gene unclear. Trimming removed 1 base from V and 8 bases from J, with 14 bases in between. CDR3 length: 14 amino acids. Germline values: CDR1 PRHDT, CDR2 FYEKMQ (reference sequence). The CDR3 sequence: CASSLAPAIGTQYF. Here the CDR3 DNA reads TGTGCCAGCAGCTTAGCGCCTGCCATCGGAACCCAGTACTTC.

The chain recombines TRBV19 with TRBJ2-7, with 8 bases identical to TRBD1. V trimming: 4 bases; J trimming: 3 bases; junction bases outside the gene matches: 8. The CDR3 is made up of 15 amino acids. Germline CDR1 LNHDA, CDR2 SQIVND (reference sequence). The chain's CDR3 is CASSTRGQAFYEQYF. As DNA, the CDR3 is TGTGCCAGTAGTACCCGGGGACAGGCGTTCTACGAGCAGTACTTC.